This TCR beta chain was obtained from a study of STAT3 mutations in large granular lymphocyte leukemia. Assay used: immunoSEQ multiplex PCR; TCRdb lists only in-frame clones, some missing. Of approximately 10,000 clones in the sample, about 54% are singletons; the top ten hold around 8.5%. Points from the study as a whole: All newly emerging clones after therapy were STAT3 wild type. In some patients, a small highly pathogenic clone possibly went undetected. In T-cell large granular lymphocyte leukemia, about half of patients showed multiple immunodominant subclonotypes.

CDR1 and CDR2 from the germline V gene are SGHDT and YYEEEE. This CDR3 has 13 residues. V lost 4 bases and J 8 bases, leaving 15 bases between the germline ends. For this clone: Its matching antigen is unknown.

The chain carries TRBV5-6 and TRBJ1-1; the D is unclear. The sequencing sample was made of peripheral blood mononuclear cells. The TCR sequence derives from a boy between 10 and 17 years old with T-cell large granular lymphocyte leukemia. Some clones in this sample may be carry-over from other donors' samples. The CDR3 reads CASSLTGVTEAFF. In DNA, the CDR3 is TGTGCCAGCAGCCTGACCGGCGTGACCGAAGCTTTCTTT.